These 6 T cell receptor beta chains were sequenced from one sample in a study of T cell repertoires in cytomegalovirus infection. TCRdb redid the calling of the reads with MiXCR, one entry per CDR3 protein. The sample has over 250,000 distinct CDR3 sequences; roughly 25% are singletons. Sequencing was done on a sample of PBMCs. Receptor source: a human donor in good health (CMV status not recorded). Some clones in this sample may be carry-over from other donors' samples.

This clonotype was seen a few times. This chain links TRBV7-9 with TRBJ1-1; 10 bases line up with TRBD1. The junction had 3 bases not matched to a gene; V was cut back by 5 bases and J by 0 bases. CDR3 size: 15 residues. Germline lookup yields CDR1 SEHNR and CDR2 FQNEAQ (reference sequence). The CDR3 loop is CASSLGQGVNTEAFF. In DNA, the CDR3 is TGTGCCAGCAGCCTCGGACAGGGGGTGAACACTGAAGCTTTCTTT. The full variable domain, in which reference TRBV7-9 and TRBJ1-1 provide the parts outside the CDR3, is DTGVSQNPRHKITKRGQNVTFRCDPISEHNRLYWYRQTLGQGPEFLTYFQNEAQLEKSRLLSDRFSAERPKGSFSTLEIQRTEQGDSAMYLCASSLGQGVNTEAFFGQGTRLTVV.

The V gene is TRBV20-1, the J gene TRBJ2-5; 8 bases line up with TRBD1. CDR1 DFQATT and CDR2 SNEGSKA come from the germline V gene (reference sequence). CDR3 length equals 12 residues. V shed 4 bases, J shed 4 bases, and the junction held 2 bases outside the gene matches. In DNA form, the CDR3 reads TGCAGTGCTAAAGACAGGGGAGAGACCCAGTACTTC. Encoded protein: CSAKDRGETQYF.

This clonotype was found a few times. The rearrangement links TRBV6-2 or TRBV6-3 to TRBJ1-1, with D tentatively TRBD1 (5 bases). Trimming removed 2 bases at V and 7 bases at J, with 8 bases between. Germline values: CDR1 MNHEY, CDR2 SVGEGT. The CDR3 runs 12 residues. The chain's CDR3 is CASSYLDSEAFF. The CDR3 DNA sequence: TGTGCCAGCAGTTACCTCGACAGTGAAGCTTTCTTT.

The gene calls are TRBV29-1 and TRBJ1-2; 11 bases match TRBD1. Trimming at V came to 6 bases and at J to 2 bases, leaving 2 bases not matched to a gene. CDR1 is SQVTM and CDR2 is ANQGSEA in the germline V gene. CDR3 length equals 13 residues. CDR3 DNA: TGCAGCGTCAGGGACAGGGGGAACTATGGCTACACCTTC. Protein: CSVRDRGNYGYTF.

This clonotype was seen more than once but under ten times. V is TRBV5-5 and J is TRBJ1-2, with D maybe TRBD1 (6 bases). There are 14 residues in the CDR3. The V and J ends lost 3 bases and 3 bases respectively, with 12 bases between them. From germline, CDR1 is SGHKS and CDR2 YYEKEE (reference sequence). The CDR3 region is CASSSGGRDYGYTF. In DNA, the CDR3 is TGTGCCAGCAGCTCCGGGGGCAGGGACTATGGCTACACCTTC.

This clonotype came up many times. The chain couples TRBV7-2 to TRBJ1-2; unclear D gene. The CDR3 has 17 residues. V was trimmed by 1 base and J by 8 bases, leaving 23 bases between them. Germline CDR1 SGHTA, CDR2 FQGNSA. CDR3 DNA sequence: TGTGCCAGCAGCTTAGACACCCCGACAACGGGGTCATCGGGCTACACCTTC. Translated: CASSLDTPTTGSSGYTF.